The clone carrying this T cell receptor beta chain came up once. What it binds is not known. The sample belongs to a study of cytomegalovirus exposure and HLA in healthy donors. CDR3 length equals 14 residues. Germline CDR1 and CDR2: MNHNS and SASEGT. Findings and limits, study-wide: In a later analysis, the majority of CMV-associated beta chains seemingly showed HLA restriction.

This PCR relied on a set of 60 Vbeta primers and 13 Jbeta primers. Methods used by the authors: Later analysis identified roughly 82 million unique TCR beta chains, approximately 11 million shared. Sequenced by immunoSEQ multiplex PCR; TCRdb stores in-frame clones only, minus some. V, J and clone size derive from that table, while D and trimming were established from the DNA sequence. In the table there are 220,000 or so clones, 75% to 90% of which are singletons. This chain joins TRBV6-1 and TRBJ2-2, with TRBD2 as a possible D gene (5 bases). Sequenced material: PBMCs. This clonotype originated in a middle-aged woman in good health and CMV-seronegative. The CDR3 DNA is TGTGTCACCACCCCAAACAAGCGGCCCGGGGAGCTGTTTTTT. Residues: CVTTPNKRPGELFF.